A selection of T cell receptor beta chains follows, all from one sample in a study of T cells after yellow fever vaccination. A single record per CDR3 protein comes from TCRdb applying MiXCR to the 5' RACE reads. The sample consists of approximately 250,000 distinct CDR3 sequences, approximately 6.8% of them appearing once. This material consisted of CD4+ T cells sorted from PBMCs, taken on the day of the yellow fever booster vaccination. The receptors shown here come from a man aged 30 to 45 who received the YFV17D yellow fever vaccine. CDR3s include the opening cysteine and the closing phenylalanine or tryptophan. A D gene is named only where the DNA matches it firmly. Rows may omit the clone size; those that give it use once, few, many or a size class.

clone size | D gene | CDR3 length | J gene | V gene | CDR3 DNA | CDR3 protein
NA | TRBD2 | 15 | TRBJ2-7 | TRBV28 | TGTGCCAGCAGTTTAATAGGCGGGGGTTACTACGAGCAGTACTTC | CASSLIGGGYYEQYF
many | NA | 13 | TRBJ2-5 | TRBV12-3/TRBV12-4 | TGTGCCAGCAGTTTCCTCGGGGGAGAGACCCAGTACTTC | CASSFLGGETQYF
NA | TRBD1 | 16 | TRBJ2-4 | TRBV12-3/TRBV12-4 | TGTGCCAGCACCTTGGGACAGGGACTAGCCAAAAACATTCAGTACTTC | CASTLGQGLAKNIQYF
few | NA | 17 | TRBJ2-1 | TRBV5-8 | TGTGCCAGCAGCTTATTAGCAGGAGCGGCTTCGGGGAATGAGCAGTTCTTC | CASSLLAGAASGNEQFF
few | NA | 13 | TRBJ2-7 | TRBV12-3/TRBV12-4 | TGTGCCAGCAGTAGACAGGAGCTCTACGAGCAGTACTTC | CASSRQELYEQYF
few | NA | 14 | TRBJ1-2 | TRBV15 | TGTGCCACCAGCAGAGTTCGGGGGGGCTATGGCTACACCTTC | CATSRVRGGYGYTF
many | TRBD2 | 13 | TRBJ2-5 | TRBV20-1 | TGCAGTGCTAGCAAAGCGGGAGGAGAGACCCAGTACTTC | CSASKAGGETQYF
many | TRBD2 | 14 | TRBJ2-7 | TRBV7-2 | TGTGCCAGCAGCTTAGCGCTCCTAGCGGGGGAGCAGTACTTC | CASSLALLAGEQYF
NA | TRBD2 | 15 | TRBJ2-5 | TRBV5-1 | TGCGCCAGCAGCTTGGCTAGCGGGGTAGGCGAGACCCAGTACTTC | CASSLASGVGETQYF
few | NA | 12 | TRBJ1-2 | TRBV30 | TGTGCCTGGACCTTTGGACGGCGTGGCTACACCTTC | CAWTFGRRGYTF
few | TRBD2 | 12 | TRBJ2-3 | TRBV5-6 | TGTGCCAGCAGCCCTAGACTAGCGGGCTGTACTTTT | CASSPRLAGCTF
NA | TRBD2 | 19 | TRBJ2-1 | TRBV7-3 | TGTGCCCGCAGCTTAAGAGGCGTGACTAGCGGTCTCTCCTACAATGAGCAGTTCTTC | CARSLRGVTSGLSYNEQFF
many | NA | 15 | TRBJ2-2 | TRBV7-6 | TGTGCCAGTGGCCCTTGGGGGACTCTCGTCGGGGAGCTGTTTTTT | CASGPWGTLVGELFF
NA | NA | 12 | TRBJ1-5 | TRBV18 | TGTGCCAGCTCATCGGGCAATCAGCCCCAGCATTTT | CASSSGNQPQHF
many | TRBD2 | 13 | TRBJ2-1 | TRBV7-9 | TGTGCCAGCAGCCAACTAGCGGGAGATGAGCAGTTCTTC | CASSQLAGDEQFF
few | TRBD2 | 16 | TRBJ2-5 | TRBV20-1 | TGCAGTGCGCGGACTAGCGGGAGTCTCATACAAGAGACCCAGTACTTC | CSARTSGSLIQETQYF
few | NA | 13 | TRBJ1-5 | TRBV15 | TGTGCCACCAGCAGAGATTTAAATCAGCCCCAGCATTTT | CATSRDLNQPQHF